This TCR beta chain was profiled in a study of cytomegalovirus exposure and HLA in healthy donors. Whole-study findings and limits: Indistinguishable V segments such as TRBV6-2 and TRBV6-3 were excluded. Sequencing depth across donors, presence/absence analyses assumed, was roughly uniform. In a later analysis, common viral pathogens appeared linked to several of the most significant clusters.

A multiplex PCR was run with 60 Vbeta primers and 13 Jbeta primers. Clones were read by immunoSEQ multiplex PCR, and TCRdb kept only the in-frame ones, dropping some. The sample carries 110,000 to 150,000 clones, roughly 80% recorded once. Comment on this clone: No antigen is known for it.

At sampling all donors were nominally healthy, likely with unrecorded immune exposures. This CDR3 spans 14 amino acids. V was pared by 3 bases and J by 3 bases, with 13 bases between. Germline CDR1 and CDR2: SGHNT and YYREEE (reference sequence). The sample was PBMCs. The chain employs TRBV5-4 and TRBJ2-7; a possible D gene is TRBD2 (6 bases). The origin of this receptor is a woman aged 40 to 50 in good health and CMV-seropositive. For the CDR3, the DNA is TGTGCCAGCAGCTGGGGAGGCGCAAACTACGAGCAGTACTTC. It yields the protein CASSWGGANYEQYF. The entire variable domain, with the rest obtained from reference TRBV5-4 and TRBJ2-7, is as follows: ETGVTQSPTHLIKTRGQQVTLRCSSQSGHNTVSWYQQALGQGPQFIFQYYREEENGRGNFPPRFSGLQFPNYSSELNVNALELDDSALYLCASSWGGANYEQYFGPGTRLTVT.